This entry features one T cell receptor beta chain sequence. The sample originates from a study of technical replicates of blood from several donors. Here immunoSEQ multiplex PCR was the method, and the copy in TCRdb shows in-frame clones only, minus some. The table has about 78,000 clones, just under 95% seen once. The CDR3 covers 14 residues. The gene calls are TRBV21-1 and TRBJ2-5; TRBD1 reflects the table's D call only, with no check against the DNA. TRBV21-1 corresponds to a pseudogene. The source is a human donor in good health. Input material: T cells isolated from PBMCs. The CDR3 bases are TGTGCCAGCGGAGTACAGGGACCTGAAGAGACCCAGTACTTC. Its protein product is CASGVQGPEETQYF.